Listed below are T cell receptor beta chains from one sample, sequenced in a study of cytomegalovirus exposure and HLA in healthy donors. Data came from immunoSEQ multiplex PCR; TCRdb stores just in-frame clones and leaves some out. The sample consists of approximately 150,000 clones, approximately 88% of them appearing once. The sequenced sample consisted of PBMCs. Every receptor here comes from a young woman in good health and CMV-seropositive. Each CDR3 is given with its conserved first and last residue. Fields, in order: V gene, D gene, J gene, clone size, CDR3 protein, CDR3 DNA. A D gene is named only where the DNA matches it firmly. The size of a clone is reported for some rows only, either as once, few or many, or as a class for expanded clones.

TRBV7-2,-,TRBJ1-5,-,CASSLAVSSNQPQHF,TGTGCCAGCAGCTTGGCAGTTTCTAGCAATCAGCCCCAGCATTTT
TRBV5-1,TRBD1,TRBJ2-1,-,CASSLAPGQGRNNEQFF,TGCGCCAGCAGCTTGGCTCCGGGACAGGGACGGAACAATGAGCAGTTCTTC
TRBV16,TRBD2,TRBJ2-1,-,CASSPLSPSGTHYNEQFF,TGTGCCAGCAGCCCCCTTAGTCCTAGCGGGACCCATTACAATGAGCAGTTCTTC
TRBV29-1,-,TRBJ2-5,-,CSVEQQGGQETQYF,TGCAGCGTTGAACAACAGGGAGGGCAAGAGACCCAGTACTTC
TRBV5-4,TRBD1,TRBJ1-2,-,CASSLGQGDYGYTF,TGTGCCAGCAGCTTGGGACAGGGTGACTATGGCTACACCTTC
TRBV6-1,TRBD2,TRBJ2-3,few,CASSEALGGADTQYF,TGTGCCAGCAGTGAAGCGCTGGGGGGGGCAGATACGCAGTATTTT
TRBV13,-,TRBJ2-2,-,CASSYLQGPGELFF,TGTGCCAGCAGCTACCTCCAGGGGCCCGGGGAGCTGTTTTTT
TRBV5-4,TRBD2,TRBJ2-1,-,CASSLAPGLAGGYEQFF,TGTGCCAGCAGCTTGGCCCCGGGACTAGCGGGCGGCTATGAGCAGTTCTTC
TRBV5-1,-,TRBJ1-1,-,CASSDMTDLNTEAFF,TGCGCCAGCAGCGACATGACAGACCTGAACACTGAAGCTTTCTTT
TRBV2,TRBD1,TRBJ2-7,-,CASRMDRFHEQYF,TGTGCCAGCAGGATGGACAGGTTCCACGAGCAGTACTTC
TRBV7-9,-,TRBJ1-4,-,CASRVTGTNEKLFF,TGTGCCAGCAGGGTGACAGGCACTAATGAAAAACTGTTTTTT
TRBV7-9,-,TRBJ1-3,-,CASSLPNSVVDTIYF,TGTGCCAGCAGCCTCCCAAATTCGGTCGTAGACACCATATATTTT
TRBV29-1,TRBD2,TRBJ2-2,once,CSIRKGSSGVTGELFF,TGCAGCATTCGGAAGGGGTCTAGCGGAGTCACCGGGGAGCTGTTTTTT
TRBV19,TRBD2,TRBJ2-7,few,CASSTLSGTAYEQYF,TGTGCCAGTAGTACCCTTAGCGGGACCGCCTACGAGCAGTACTTC
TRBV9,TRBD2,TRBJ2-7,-,CASSVGTSGTYEQYF,TGTGCCAGCAGCGTAGGGACTAGCGGAACCTACGAGCAGTACTTC
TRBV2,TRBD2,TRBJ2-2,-,CASTQTSGRGTGELFF,TGTGCCAGCACTCAGACTAGCGGGAGGGGCACCGGGGAGCTGTTTTTT
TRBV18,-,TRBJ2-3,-,CASSPPRRIGDGTDTQYF,TGTGCCAGCTCACCACCGAGGCGGATCGGAGACGGCACAGATACGCAGTATTTT
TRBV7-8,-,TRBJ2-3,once,CASSPGTLSTDTQYF,TGTGCCAGCAGCCCAGGGACTCTTAGCACAGATACGCAGTATTTT
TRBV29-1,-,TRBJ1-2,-,CSVDERSPRRGYGYTF,TGCAGCGTTGATGAGCGATCACCAAGACGCGGGTATGGCTACACCTTC
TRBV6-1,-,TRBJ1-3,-,CASSELARTSGNTIYF,TGTGCCAGCAGTGAATTAGCCCGTACCTCTGGAAACACCATATATTTT
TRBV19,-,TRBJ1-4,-,CASSRNRATNEKLFF,TGTGCCAGTAGTAGAAACAGGGCAACTAATGAAAAACTGTTTTTT
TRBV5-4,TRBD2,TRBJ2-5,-,CASSNPGLEETQYF,TGTGCCAGCAGCAACCCGGGACTAGAAGAGACCCAGTACTTC
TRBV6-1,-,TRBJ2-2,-,CASWNREEIGELFF,TGTGCCAGCTGGAACAGGGAAGAAATCGGGGAGCTGTTTTTT
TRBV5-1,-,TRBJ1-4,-,CASSPYRARNEKLFF,TGCGCCAGCAGCCCCTACAGGGCTCGAAATGAAAAACTGTTTTTT
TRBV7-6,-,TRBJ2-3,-,CASSTDDQNTQYF,TGTGCCAGCAGCACAGATGACCAGAATACGCAGTATTTT
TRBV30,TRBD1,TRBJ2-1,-,CAYISGTGGALGEQFF,TGTGCCTACATCTCCGGGACAGGGGGAGCCTTGGGTGAGCAGTTCTTC
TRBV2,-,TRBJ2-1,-,CASRPGAYNEQFF,TGTGCCAGCAGACCCGGGGCCTACAATGAGCAGTTCTTC
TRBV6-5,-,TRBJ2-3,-,CASRYLTTDTQYF,TGTGCCAGCAGGTACCTAACCACAGATACGCAGTATTTT
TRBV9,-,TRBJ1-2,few,CASSGLSGYTF,TGTGCCAGCAGCGGACTCAGTGGCTACACCTTC
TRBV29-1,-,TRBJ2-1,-,CSVYYPYNEQFF,TGCAGCGTTTACTATCCCTACAATGAGCAGTTCTTC
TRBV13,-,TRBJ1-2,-,CASSSGRVNNYGYTF,TGTGCCAGCAGCTCAGGTCGGGTAAATAACTATGGCTACACCTTC
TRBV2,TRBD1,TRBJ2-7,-,CASSRTGSLSLYEQYF,TGTGCCAGCAGTCGGACAGGGTCTTTGTCTCTGTACGAGCAGTACTTC
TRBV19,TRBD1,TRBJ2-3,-,CASSDRAEDTQYF,TGTGCCAGTAGTGACAGGGCGGAAGATACGCAGTATTTT
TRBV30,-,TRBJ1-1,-,CAWSEGSVNTEAFF,TGTGCCTGGAGTGAGGGGTCCGTCAACACTGAAGCTTTCTTT
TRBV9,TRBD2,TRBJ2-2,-,CASSPRLAGGRELFF,TGTGCCAGCAGCCCTAGACTAGCGGGAGGCCGGGAGCTGTTTTTT
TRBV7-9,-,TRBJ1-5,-,CASRNQPQHF,TGTGCCTCTAGGAATCAGCCCCAGCATTTT
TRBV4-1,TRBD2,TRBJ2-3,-,CASSQDRGLAGDGGTDTQYF,TGCGCCAGCAGCCAAGATAGGGGACTAGCGGGAGATGGAGGCACAGATACGCAGTATTTT
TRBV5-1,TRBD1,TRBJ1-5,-,CASSPRTGKNQPQHF,TGCGCCAGCAGCCCCAGGACAGGGAAAAATCAGCCCCAGCATTTT